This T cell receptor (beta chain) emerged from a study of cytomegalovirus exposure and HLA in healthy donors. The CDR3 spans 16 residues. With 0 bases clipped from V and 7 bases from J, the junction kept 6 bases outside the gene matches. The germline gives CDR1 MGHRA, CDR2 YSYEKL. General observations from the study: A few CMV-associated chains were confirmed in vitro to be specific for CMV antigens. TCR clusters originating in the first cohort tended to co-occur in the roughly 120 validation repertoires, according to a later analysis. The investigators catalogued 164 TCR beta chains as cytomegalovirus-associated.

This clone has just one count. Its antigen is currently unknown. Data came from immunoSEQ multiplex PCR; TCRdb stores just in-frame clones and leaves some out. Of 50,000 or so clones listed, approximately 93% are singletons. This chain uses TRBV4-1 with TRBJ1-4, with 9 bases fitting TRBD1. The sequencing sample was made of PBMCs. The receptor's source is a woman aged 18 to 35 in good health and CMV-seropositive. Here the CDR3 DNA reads TGCGCCAGCAGCCAAGATCGAGGGACAGGGAGTGAAAAACTGTTTTTT. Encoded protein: CASSQDRGTGSEKLFF.